These 27 T cell receptor beta chains share one sample of origin, sequenced in a study of beta chain features in type 1 diabetes. TCRB transcripts that were expressed got sequenced, as all of the isolated RNA had been reverse transcribed. Here immunoSEQ multiplex PCR was the method, and the copy in TCRdb shows in-frame clones only, minus some. The table lists under 200,000 clones, over 7.5% of them singletons. Sequenced: central memory CD4+ T cells from blood. Receptors were obtained from a man aged 18 to 29 in good health.

This clone showed up just a few times. This chain links TRBV21-1 with TRBJ2-3; the D call in the table, TRBD2, was not verified against the DNA. TRBV21-1 is given as a pseudogene. There are 16 residues in the CDR3. In DNA, the CDR3 is TGTGCCAGCAGCAAAAGTGGCGGGTTATTGACAGATACGCAGTATTTT. Its translation: CASSKSGGLLTDTQYF.

This clone was counted a few times. J is TRBJ2-7 and V is TRBV11-1; D might be TRBD2 (7 bases). CDR1 is SGHAT and CDR2 is FQDESV in the germline V gene (reference sequence). This CDR3 spans 17 amino acids. Trimming pared 1 base from V and 5 bases from J, leaving 21 bases between. CDR3 amino acids: CASSLERFGGRANEQYF. The CDR3 nucleotides read TGTGCCAGCAGCTTAGAGCGGTTCGGGGGGCGCGCAAACGAGCAGTACTTC.

V is TRBV7-2 and J is TRBJ2-3; possible D gene TRBD2, 7 bases. CDR1 SGHTA and CDR2 FQGNSA come from the germline V gene. V was cut by 2 bases and J by 2 bases, with 14 bases left in between. There are 16 residues in the CDR3. This CDR3 reads CASSLRAGAYTDTQYF. The CDR3 DNA reads TGTGCCAGCAGCTTACGGGCGGGGGCCTACACAGATACGCAGTATTTT.

The V call is TRBV5-1, the J call TRBJ2-7; TRBD1 matches at 7 bases. Germline CDR1 and CDR2: SGHRS and YFSETQ. The J segment lost 3 bases and the V segment lost 0 bases, leaving 3 bases of the junction unmatched. There are 14 residues in the CDR3. Written as DNA, the CDR3 is TGCGCCAGCAGCTTGGACAGGGGATACTACGAGCAGTACTTC. Protein sequence: CASSLDRGYYEQYF.

This clone was seen a few times. The rearrangement links TRBV7-6 to TRBJ2-7; D is possibly TRBD1 (5 bases). Germline V lookup: CDR1 SGHVS, CDR2 FNYEAQ. The V gene lost 3 bases and the J gene lost 6 bases, with 12 bases spanning the gap. The CDR3 has 13 residues. The CDR3 nucleotides are TGTGCCAGCAGCTTCCCAGGGAAGGGCGAGCAGTACTTC. This encodes CASSFPGKGEQYF.

This clone was found a few times. This sequence joins TRBV19 and TRBJ1-2; D is undetermined. This CDR3 contains 14 residues. V dropped 5 bases and J dropped 7 bases, with 17 bases sitting between them. The germline gives CDR1 LNHDA, CDR2 SQIVND (reference sequence). In DNA form, the CDR3 reads TGTGCCAGTAGTGAGGACTCGTCCCGAGGTGGCTACACCTTC. Protein sequence: CASSEDSSRGGYTF.

This clone was recorded a few times. This chain joins TRBV10-3 and TRBJ2-1, with D perhaps TRBD2 (6 bases). This CDR3 has 13 amino acids. CDR1 and CDR2 from the germline V gene are ENHRY and SYGVKD. The ends were cut back, 10 bases at V and 5 bases at J, with 15 bases in the middle. The CDR3 region has the DNA TGTGCCACGGAGACTAGTCAAAACAATGAGCAGTTCTTC. This encodes CATETSQNNEQFF.

This clone was counted a few times. The chain couples TRBV14 to TRBJ1-1; tentatively, D is TRBD1 (5 bases). V shed 0 bases and J shed 6 bases, with 17 bases lying between them. The CDR3 contains 16 residues. From germline, CDR1 is SGHDN and CDR2 FVKESK. The CDR3 spells CASSQESGRGRAEAFF. DNA of the CDR3: TGTGCCAGCAGCCAAGAATCAGGGCGGGGGAGGGCTGAAGCTTTCTTT.

In this sample, this clone turned up a few times. This sequence joins TRBV27 and TRBJ2-7, with 9 nucleotides matching TRBD2. The ends lost 8 bases at V and 4 bases at J; junction bases unmatched: 6. The CDR3 consists of 13 residues. From germline, CDR1 is MNHEY and CDR2 SMNVEV (reference sequence). CDR3 nucleotides: TGTGCCAGCCGAACTAGCGGGCGATACGAGCAGTACTTC. This codes for CASRTSGRYEQYF.

This clone appeared a few times. The J gene is TRBJ2-2, the V gene TRBV7-3; 16 nucleotides align to TRBD2. The V and J ends lost 3 bases and 5 bases, in that order; junction bases with no gene match: 0. The CDR3 is made up of 16 amino acids. Germline values: CDR1 SGHTA, CDR2 FQGTGA. CDR3 sequence reads: CASSLGLAGGTGELFF. The DNA of the CDR3 is TGTGCCAGCAGCTTGGGACTAGCGGGAGGGACCGGGGAGCTGTTTTTT. The entire variable domain, with the rest obtained from reference TRBV7-3 and TRBJ2-2, is as follows: GAGVSQTPSNKVTEKGKYVELRCDPISGHTALYWYRQSLGQGPEFLIYFQGTGAADDSGLPNDRFFAVRPEGSVSTLKIQRTERGDSAVYLCASSLGLAGGTGELFFGEGSRLTVL.

The chain joins TRBV15 to TRBJ1-4; D is ambiguous. The germline CDR1 and CDR2 sequences are LNHNV and YYDKDF (reference sequence). The CDR3 consists of 16 residues. Deletions cut 0 bases from V and 0 bases from J, with 8 bases between. In DNA, the CDR3 is TGTGCCACCAGCAGAGATTTGGAGGCAACTAATGAAAAACTGTTTTTT. Protein: CATSRDLEATNEKLFF.

The chain uses TRBV7-9 and TRBJ1-2; D is possibly TRBD1 (5 bases). This CDR3 is 15 amino acids long. Germline CDR1 is SEHNR and CDR2 is FQNEAQ (reference sequence). Trimming shortened V by 1 base and J by 2 bases, and 11 bases separated the two germline ends. The DNA for the CDR3 is TGTGCCAGCAGCTTAGGGGGACTGATCAACTATGGCTACACCTTC. Translated: CASSLGGLINYGYTF.

The chain recombines TRBV19 with TRBJ1-5, with 8 positions matching TRBD1. Per the germline V gene, CDR1 is LNHDA and CDR2 is SQIVND (reference sequence). Trimming at V came to 4 bases and at J to 4 bases, leaving 6 bases not matched to a gene. CDR3 length equals 15 residues. The CDR3 is CASSNRDRNNQPQHF. For the CDR3, the DNA is TGTGCCAGTAGTAACCGGGACAGGAATAATCAGCCCCAGCATTTT.

V usage is TRBV6-6 and J usage is TRBJ2-3; 8 positions match TRBD1. Unmatched junction bases numbered 4, after V lost 1 base and J lost 1 base. Germline values: CDR1 MNHNY, CDR2 SVGAGI (reference sequence). This CDR3 is built from 16 residues. The CDR3 DNA follows: TGTGCCAGCAGTTACTTGGTGACAGGGGGCACAGATACGCAGTATTTT. It is translated as CASSYLVTGGTDTQYF.

This sequence joins TRBV27 and TRBJ2-7; 14 bases are shared with TRBD2. Germline CDR1 is MNHEY and CDR2 is SMNVEV (reference sequence). With V trimmed by 4 bases and J by 0 bases, 2 bases remained unmatched. This CDR3 contains 16 residues. CDR3 amino acids: CASSSGLAGGSYEQYF. In DNA form, the CDR3 reads TGTGCCAGCAGTTCAGGACTAGCGGGAGGCTCCTACGAGCAGTACTTC.

This chain uses TRBV27 with TRBJ2-3; 7 bases map to TRBD1. V trimming: 3 bases; J trimming: 4 bases; junction bases outside the gene matches: 4. Germline loops: CDR1 MNHEY, CDR2 SMNVEV (reference sequence). The CDR3 runs 14 residues. Here the CDR3 DNA reads TGTGCCAGCAGTTTGGGACAGCCTCCAGATACGCAGTATTTT. Translating it yields CASSLGQPPDTQYF.

V and J are TRBV30 and TRBJ1-5, with D perhaps TRBD1 (6 bases). Trimming left V 5 bases short and J 3 bases short, with 11 bases between. The V gene's germline CDR1 is GTSNPN and CDR2 SVGIG (reference sequence). CDR3 length: 13 amino acids. CDR3 sequence (DNA): TGTGCCTGGGCTCAGGGGCCCAATCAGCCCCAGCATTTT. This encodes CAWAQGPNQPQHF.

This clone has a handful of counts. V gene TRBV29-1 combines with J gene TRBJ1-1, with 11 bases that match TRBD1. V shed 6 bases, J shed 1 base, and the junction held 1 base outside the gene matches. The CDR3 is 13 residues long. Germline-derived CDR1 and CDR2 are SQVTM and ANQGSEA. The CDR3, as DNA: TGCAGCGTAGGACAGGGGGCGAACACTGAAGCTTTCTTT. This codes for CSVGQGANTEAFF.

At least ten counts were recorded for this clone. This chain uses TRBV5-1 with TRBJ2-2; possible D gene TRBD2, 5 bases. The CDR3 is made up of 16 amino acids. Trimming took off 2 bases at V and 0 bases at J, with 11 bases between the two ends. Germline CDR1 is SGHRS and CDR2 is YFSETQ. CDR3 residues: CASSFGRTANTGELFF. For the CDR3, the DNA is TGCGCCAGCAGCTTTGGAAGGACTGCGAACACCGGGGAGCTGTTTTTT.

In this sample, this clone turned up a few times. The chain is built from TRBV4-1 and TRBJ1-1; 8 bases map to TRBD1. Trimming at V came to 9 bases and at J to 1 base, leaving 7 bases not matched to a gene. The length of the CDR3 is 14 residues. Germline V gene data show CDR1 as MGHRA and CDR2 as YSYEKL. The CDR3 protein is CASSDREQNTEAFF. The DNA for the CDR3 is TGCGCCAGTTCGGACAGGGAGCAGAACACTGAAGCTTTCTTT.

The table lists this clone with many counts. The V and J genes are TRBV6-6 and TRBJ2-7; possibly TRBD1 for D (8 bases). Germline V lookup: CDR1 MNHNY, CDR2 SVGAGI (reference sequence). The CDR3 sequence is 13 residues long. V gave up 7 bases and J gave up 11 bases, with 21 bases separating them. Here the CDR3 reads CASTPGQEGREYF. In nucleotides, the CDR3 is TGTGCCAGCACCCCGGGACAGGAGGGGAGGGAGTACTTC.

This clone was counted only a few times. This chain links TRBV6-1 with TRBJ1-5; maybe TRBD1 (6 bases). CDR1 MNHNS and CDR2 SASEGT come from the germline V gene. The V gene lost 2 bases and the J gene lost 1 base, with 12 bases spanning the gap. There are 16 residues in the CDR3. The CDR3 here is CASSELTGYSNQPQHF. CDR3 DNA sequence: TGTGCCAGCAGTGAATTAACAGGGTACAGCAATCAGCCCCAGCATTTT.

The rearrangement uses TRBV25-1 and TRBJ1-3; no clear D gene. Germline V lookup: CDR1 MGHDK, CDR2 SYGVNS. There are 17 residues in the CDR3. V dropped 7 bases and J dropped 0 bases, with 19 bases sitting between them. The CDR3 spells CASKAPGHWSSGNTIYF. The CDR3 coding sequence is TGTGCCAGCAAGGCCCCCGGCCATTGGAGCTCTGGAAACACCATATATTTT.

This clone was detected a few times. V and J are TRBV7-3 and TRBJ2-1, with D perhaps matching TRBD2 (7 bases). The germline gives CDR1 SGHTA, CDR2 FQGTGA. The length of the CDR3 is 15 residues. Trimming removed 3 bases at V and 8 bases at J, with 17 bases between. CDR3 in amino acids: CASSFQGGGVYEQFF. In DNA form, the CDR3 reads TGTGCCAGCAGCTTCCAAGGGGGAGGGGTCTATGAGCAGTTCTTC. Full variable domain (missing parts from reference TRBV7-3 and TRBJ2-1): GAGVSQTPSNKVTEKGKYVELRCDPISGHTALYWYRQSLGQGPEFLIYFQGTGAADDSGLPNDRFFAVRPEGSVSTLKIQRTERGDSAVYLCASSFQGGGVYEQFFGPGTRLTVL.

This clone was recorded a few times. The chain is built from TRBV2 and TRBJ2-4, with 7 bases identical to TRBD2. V lost 2 bases and J lost 0; bases outside the gene matches: 10. The CDR3 covers 18 residues. Germline V gene sequence: CDR1 SNHLY, CDR2 FYNNEI. CDR3 amino acids: CASSELYQRGLAKNIQYF. DNA of the CDR3: TGTGCCAGCAGTGAACTGTATCAGCGGGGATTAGCCAAAAACATTCAGTACTTC.

This clone was counted between two and nine times. V and J are TRBV30 and TRBJ1-1; D is uncertain. Germline CDR1 reads GTSNPN; CDR2 reads SVGIG (reference sequence). Trimming pared 1 base from V and 4 bases from J, leaving 10 bases between. This CDR3 spans 13 amino acids. The chain's CDR3 is CAWSAGLGTEAFF. In DNA, the CDR3 is TGTGCCTGGAGTGCGGGGTTGGGCACTGAAGCTTTCTTT.

This clone came up many times. The J gene is TRBJ1-1, the V gene TRBV11-2; D remains ambiguous. The CDR3 is 14 residues long. Trimming removed 5 bases from V and 2 bases from J, with 12 bases in between. Germline V gives CDR1 SGHAT, CDR2 FQNNGV. The CDR3 coding sequence is TGTGCCAGCAGCCCCGGCCGGGGTAACACTGAAGCTTTCTTT. It is translated as CASSPGRGNTEAFF.